One TCR beta chain is described in this entry. The target antigen is unknown. These data are taken from a study of shared clonotypes between healthy human individuals. Study-level background: Researchers drew samples from a couple of women and a few men aged 18 to 49. Per donor, three plates held CD4 naive cells, three held CD4 memory, two held CD8 naive and one held CD8 memory.

Study observations and caveats: Four donors shared 4.5% to 6.5% of their naive CD4 clonotypes. Larger estimated richness was generally recorded for naive subsets relative to memory subsets.

This CDR3 comprises 14 residues. V trimming: 7 bases; J trimming: 2 bases; junction bases outside the gene matches: 5. Germline V gives CDR1 WSHSY, CDR2 SAAADI. Here immunoSEQ multiplex PCR was the method, and the copy in TCRdb shows in-frame clones only, minus some. The profile covers roughly 680,000 clones, with just under 75% appearing a single time and over 1.5% taken by the ten largest. Sequencing input: memory CD4+ T cells sorted from blood. The subset was: CD45RA-negative fraction. The chain has TRBV10-2 and TRBJ2-7; 10 bases fit TRBD1. This TCR derives from a woman in her thirties in good health. The CDR3 loop reads CASTDRGPPYEQYF. CDR3 DNA: TGCGCCAGCACCGACAGGGGGCCGCCCTACGAGCAGTACTTC.